Listed below are T cell receptor beta chains from one sample, sequenced in a study of CD8 T cell repertoires and HIV-1 epitope variants. No antigen has been assigned to these receptors. TCRdb's copy holds only in-frame clones and misses some; the assay was immunoSEQ multiplex PCR. This table has roughly 5,000 clones, 67% appearing once. Sequencing used cultured CD8+ T cells derived from PBMCs. The receptor source for this set is a male donor with HIV. Both conserved end residues are part of each CDR3. Fields, in order: D gene, J gene, clone size, V gene, CDR3 protein, CDR3 DNA. The D gene is left open where the match is weak. Clone size is stated in some rows and not others, as once, few, many or a class when expanded.

TRBD1	TRBJ1-2	-	TRBV7-9	CASSATGGDGYTF	TGTGCCAGCAGCGCGACAGGGGGAGATGGCTACACCTTC
-	TRBJ1-5	-	TRBV5-1	CASSLTGINQPQHF	TGCGCCAGCAGCTTAACAGGGATCAATCAGCCCCAGCATTTT
-	TRBJ2-7	-	TRBV7-9	CATGGANYEQYF	TGTGCCACCGGCGGGGCAAACTACGAGCAGTACTTC
-	TRBJ1-1	few	TRBV2	CASTGGRGEAFF	TGTGCCAGCACCGGGGGGAGGGGTGAAGCTTTCTTT
-	TRBJ2-1	-	TRBV7-9	CASSSSFARMYNEQFF	TGTGCCAGCAGCTCCTCCTTCGCCAGGATGTACAATGAGCAGTTCTTC
-	TRBJ1-5	-	TRBV7-8	CASSEWAPDNQPQHF	TGTGCCAGCAGCGAGTGGGCCCCAGACAATCAGCCCCAGCATTTT
-	TRBJ2-3	-	TRBV25-1	CASSEGSGTDTQYF	TGTGCCAGCAGTGAGGGTAGCGGCACAGATACGCAGTATTTT
-	TRBJ1-1	large	TRBV28	CATFPTGSNTEAFF	TGTGCCACCTTTCCGACAGGCTCGAACACTGAAGCTTTCTTT
-	TRBJ2-1	few	TRBV15	CATRPPGGRQDEQFF	TGTGCCACCAGGCCTCCCGGCGGGAGACAGGATGAGCAGTTCTTC
-	TRBJ1-2	once	TRBV4-3	CASSQDSSLYGYTF	TGCGCCAGCAGCCAAGATAGCTCATTGTATGGCTACACCTTC
TRBD1	TRBJ1-4	few	TRBV7-7	CASSPGTATNEKLFF	TGTGCCAGCAGCCCAGGGACAGCAACTAATGAAAAACTGTTTTTT
TRBD2	TRBJ2-1	-	TRBV4-1	CASSQDTSGRNEQFF	TGCGCCAGCAGCCAAGACACTAGCGGGAGGAATGAGCAGTTCTTC
-	TRBJ1-2	few	TRBV7-9	CASSPAGGNYGYTF	TGTGCCAGCAGCCCCGCCGGGGGGAACTATGGCTACACCTTC
TRBD1	TRBJ1-1	few	TRBV30	CAWSGTGVGTEAFF	TGTGCCTGGAGCGGGACAGGGGTTGGCACTGAAGCTTTCTTT
TRBD2	TRBJ2-2	medium-sized	TRBV27	CARKLAGRNTGELFF	TGTGCCAGGAAGCTAGCGGGGAGGAACACCGGGGAGCTGTTTTTT
-	TRBJ2-6	-	TRBV6-5	CASSPSGNVLTF	TGTGCCAGCAGCCCCTCGGGCAACGTCCTGACTTTC
-	TRBJ2-2	-	TRBV15	CATSSDRNTGELFF	TGTGCCACCAGCAGTGACCGGAACACCGGGGAGCTGTTTTTT
-	TRBJ1-5	-	TRBV4-3	CASSQDVNGFLPQHF	TGCGCCAGCAGCCAAGATGTGAACGGTTTCCTGCCCCAGCATTTT
-	TRBJ2-2	-	TRBV6-4	CASSGRWGTGELFF	TGTGCCAGCAGTGGACGGTGGGGCACCGGGGAGCTGTTTTTT
-	TRBJ1-2	few	TRBV19	CASSQGYGYTF	TGTGCCAGCTCTCAGGGCTATGGCTACACCTTC
TRBD1	TRBJ2-7	few	TRBV5-8	CASSPYDPDREYYEQYF	TGTGCCAGCAGCCCTTACGATCCGGACAGGGAATACTACGAGCAGTACTTC
-	TRBJ2-3	-	TRBV19	CASSVIRTDTQYF	TGTGCCAGTAGTGTTATTAGAACAGATACGCAGTATTTT
-	TRBJ1-3	once	TRBV23-1	CASSQSIRSGNTIYF	TGCGCCAGCAGTCAATCGATAAGATCTGGAAACACCATATATTTT
TRBD2	TRBJ2-3	-	TRBV5-1	CASGLGEGPGADTQYF	TGCGCCAGCGGCTTAGGGGAGGGCCCTGGGGCAGATACGCAGTATTTT
-	TRBJ2-7	once	TRBV5-6	CASSSDRSYEQYF	TGTGCCAGCAGCAGCGACAGGAGTTACGAGCAGTACTTC
TRBD2	TRBJ2-3	-	TRBV7-6	CASSSATSSTDTQYF	TGTGCCAGCAGCTCGGCGACTAGCAGCACAGATACGCAGTATTTT
-	TRBJ1-2	once	TRBV6-1	CASSGQAANYGYTF	TGTGCCAGCAGTGGACAGGCAGCTAACTATGGCTACACCTTC
-	TRBJ2-4	-	TRBV12-2	CASRSNSSGGGKNIQYF	TGTGCAAGTCGCTCAAACTCTAGCGGGGGTGGCAAAAACATTCAGTACTTC
TRBD2	TRBJ2-1	few	TRBV19	CASSFVAGEQFF	TGTGCCAGTAGTTTCGTAGCGGGAGAGCAGTTCTTC
-	TRBJ1-6	-	TRBV5-6	CASSLWEEDSPLHF	TGTGCCAGCAGCTTATGGGAGGAGGATTCACCCCTCCACTTT
-	TRBJ2-3	-	TRBV5-6	CASSLGDSCWTDTQYF	TGTGCCAGCAGCTTGGGGGACTCGTGCTGGACAGATACGCAGTATTTT
-	TRBJ2-7	-	TRBV4-3	CASSQELGTLYEQYF	TGCGCCAGCAGCCAAGAATTAGGGACACTCTACGAGCAGTACTTC
TRBD1	TRBJ1-4	-	TRBV28	CASSGNDRGLNEKLFF	TGTGCCAGCAGTGGAAACGACAGGGGGCTTAATGAAAAACTGTTTTTT
-	TRBJ1-1	once	TRBV19	CASSHRPANTEAFF	TGTGCCAGTAGTCACAGGCCAGCGAACACTGAAGCTTTCTTT
-	TRBJ1-3	-	TRBV5-1	CASSLVPGSSGNTIYF	TGCGCCAGCAGCTTGGTACCGGGCAGCTCTGGAAACACCATATATTTT
-	TRBJ2-3	few	TRBV7-9	CASSSLRPTDTQYF	TGTGCCAGCAGCTCCCTGCGGCCCACAGATACGCAGTATTTT
-	TRBJ1-1	-	TRBV23-1	CASSRDSGGAFF	TGCGCCAGCAGTCGAGATTCTGGTGGAGCTTTCTTT
TRBD2	TRBJ2-2	-	TRBV28	CASSFFGRPNTGELFF	TGTGCCAGCAGTTTCTTCGGGAGGCCCAACACCGGGGAGCTGTTTTTT
TRBD2	TRBJ2-1	-	TRBV9	CASSAREGQGDEQFF	TGTGCCAGCAGCGCCCGGGAGGGCCAAGGGGATGAGCAGTTCTTC
-	TRBJ2-7	few	TRBV27	CASSFKSLYEQYF	TGTGCCAGCAGTTTCAAGTCCCTCTACGAGCAGTACTTC
-	TRBJ2-5	-	TRBV19	CASSIGGGRETQYF	TGTGCCAGTAGTATAGGTGGGGGTAGAGAGACCCAGTACTTC
TRBD2	TRBJ2-7	few	TRBV6-5	CASSSDDYAGGYEQYF	TGTGCCAGCAGTTCGGATGATTACGCGGGAGGGTACGAGCAGTACTTC
-	TRBJ1-1	few	TRBV30	CAWSVGGLTEAFF	TGTGCCTGGAGTGTAGGGGGGCTCACTGAAGCTTTCTTT
-	TRBJ2-5	-	TRBV6-5	CASSYDGGGRETQYF	TGTGCCAGCAGTTACGATGGGGGGGGGCGTGAGACCCAGTACTTC
-	TRBJ2-2	-	TRBV5-5	CASSLWGDSGELFF	TGTGCCAGCAGCTTATGGGGGGACTCCGGGGAGCTGTTTTTT